This T cell receptor (beta chain) was sequenced for a study of response to subunit inactivated influenza vaccine. Notes on the study in general: Authors proposed each seasonal influenza vaccination draws in few new T cells.

Notes on this clonotype: Its target is not known.

TCRdb used MiXCR to reprocess the RT-PCR reads, holding one entry per CDR3 protein. The sample shows around 750,000 distinct CDR3 sequences, around 20% of them seen only once. CDR3 size: 14 residues. Trimming stripped 2 bases from V and 2 bases from J, with 11 bases between. Looked up from germline, CDR1 is SGHNT and CDR2 is YYREEE (reference sequence). This clonotype was obtained from a man aged 50 to 60 who received an inactivated influenza vaccine. The chain carries TRBV5-4 and TRBJ2-7; D perhaps matches TRBD1 (6 bases). The specimen was PBMCs from blood, collected 5 days after vaccination. The CDR3 DNA reads as TGTGCCAGCAGCTTCCAGGGGCCACCCTACGAGCAGTACTTC. Protein product: CASSFQGPPYEQYF.